One sample yielded the 5 T cell receptor beta chains listed below, sequenced in a study of T-cell memory formation after mild COVID-19. TCRdb processed the 5' RACE reads anew with MiXCR; each CDR3 protein has one entry. The repertoire consists of about 290,000 distinct CDR3 sequences, with more than 15% occurring once and the leading ten covering 22%. The sample comprised PBMCs or a T cell subset sorted from them (not recorded which). These TCRs come from a man between 18 and 35 years old who had mild COVID-19 (a few samples of this study predate the infection). Cell type and time point are not known.

Only a few counts were recorded for this clonotype. The DNA for the CDR3 is TGCAGTGCTAGAGGGGCTAGCGGGACCAGCTCCTACAATGAGCAGTTCTTC. The encoded protein is CSARGASGTSSYNEQFF. The chain recombines TRBV20-1 with TRBJ2-1, with TRBD2 matching 9 bases. Trimming cost V 1 base and J 0 bases; bases outside gene matches: 7. CDR1 and CDR2 (germline): DFQATT, SNEGSKA (reference sequence). The CDR3 is made up of 17 amino acids.

This clonotype appeared a few times. The genes are TRBV27 and TRBJ1-5; D call uncertain. V lost 6 bases, J lost 6 bases, and 15 bases lay in between. There are 14 residues in the CDR3. CDR1 MNHEY and CDR2 SMNVEV come from the germline V gene (reference sequence). The chain's CDR3 is CASSLINGVQPQHF. Here the CDR3 DNA reads TGTGCCAGCAGCCTCATCAACGGGGTTCAGCCCCAGCATTTT.

The chain has TRBV2 and TRBJ1-6; the match to TRBD1 covers 10 bases. J gave up 7 bases and V 9 bases, and 3 bases lay outside the gene matches. The CDR3 length is 13 residues. Germline loops: CDR1 SNHLY, CDR2 FYNNEI. The CDR3 region is CASGDRGNSPLHF. For the CDR3, the DNA is TGTGCCAGTGGGGACAGGGGAAATTCACCCCTCCACTTT.

The V and J genes are TRBV9 and TRBJ1-5; D unresolved. CDR1 is SGDLS, CDR2 YYNGEE, per germline. V lost 3 bases, J lost 0 bases, and 7 bases lay in between. CDR3 length: 14 residues. The CDR3 spells CASSGSPSNQPQHF. The CDR3 region has the DNA TGTGCCAGCAGCGGATCCCCTAGCAATCAGCCCCAGCATTTT. The variable domain in full, with the rest retrieved from reference TRBV9 and TRBJ1-5, is DSGVTQTPKHLITATGQRVTLRCSPRSGDLSVYWYQQSLDQGLQFLIQYYNGEERAKGNILERFSAQQFPDLHSELNLSSLELGDSALYFCASSGSPSNQPQHFGDGTRLSIL.

The chain recombines TRBV7-9 with TRBJ1-4; D ambiguous. The CDR3 loop spans 13 amino acids. The V gene's germline CDR1 is SEHNR and CDR2 FQNEAQ (reference sequence). V gave up 7 bases and J gave up 5 bases, with 11 bases separating them. The DNA for the CDR3 is TGTGCCAGCACCCCCGGACCAAATGAAAAACTGTTTTTT. This sequence encodes CASTPGPNEKLFF.